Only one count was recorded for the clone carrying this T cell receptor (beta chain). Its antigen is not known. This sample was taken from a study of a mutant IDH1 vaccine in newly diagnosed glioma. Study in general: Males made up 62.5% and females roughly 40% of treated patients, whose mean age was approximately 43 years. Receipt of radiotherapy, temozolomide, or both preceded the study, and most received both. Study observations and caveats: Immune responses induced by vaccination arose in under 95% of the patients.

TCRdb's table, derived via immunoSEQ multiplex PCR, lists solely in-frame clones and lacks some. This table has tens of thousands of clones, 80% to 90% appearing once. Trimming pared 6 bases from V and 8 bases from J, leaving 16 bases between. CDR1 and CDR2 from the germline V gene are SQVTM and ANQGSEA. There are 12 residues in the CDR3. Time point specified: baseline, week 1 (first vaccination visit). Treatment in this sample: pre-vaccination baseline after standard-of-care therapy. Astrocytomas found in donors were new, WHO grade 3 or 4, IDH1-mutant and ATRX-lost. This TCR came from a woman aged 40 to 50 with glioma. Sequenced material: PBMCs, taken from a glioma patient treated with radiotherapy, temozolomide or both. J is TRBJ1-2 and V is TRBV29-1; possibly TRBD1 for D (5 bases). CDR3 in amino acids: CSVPRGGGGYTF. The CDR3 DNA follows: TGCAGCGTCCCCCGTGGCGGGGGGGGCTACACCTTC.